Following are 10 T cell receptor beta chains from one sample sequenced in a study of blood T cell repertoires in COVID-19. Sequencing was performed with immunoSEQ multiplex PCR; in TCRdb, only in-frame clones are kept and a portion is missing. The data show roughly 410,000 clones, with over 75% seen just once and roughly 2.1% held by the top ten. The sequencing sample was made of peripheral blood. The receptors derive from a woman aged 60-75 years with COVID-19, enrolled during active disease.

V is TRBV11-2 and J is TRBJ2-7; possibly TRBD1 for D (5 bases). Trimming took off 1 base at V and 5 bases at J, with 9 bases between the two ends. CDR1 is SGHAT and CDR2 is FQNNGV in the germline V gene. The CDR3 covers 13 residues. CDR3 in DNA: TGTGCCAGCAGCTTAGGCAGGGCAGACGAGCAGTACTTC. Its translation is CASSLGRADEQYF.

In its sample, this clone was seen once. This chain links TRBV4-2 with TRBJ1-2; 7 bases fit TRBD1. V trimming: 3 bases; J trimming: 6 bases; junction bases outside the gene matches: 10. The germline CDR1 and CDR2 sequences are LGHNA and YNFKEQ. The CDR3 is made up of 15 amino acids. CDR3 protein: CASSHSQGVINGYTF. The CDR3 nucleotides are TGTGCCAGCAGCCACAGCCAGGGGGTCATCAATGGCTACACCTTC.

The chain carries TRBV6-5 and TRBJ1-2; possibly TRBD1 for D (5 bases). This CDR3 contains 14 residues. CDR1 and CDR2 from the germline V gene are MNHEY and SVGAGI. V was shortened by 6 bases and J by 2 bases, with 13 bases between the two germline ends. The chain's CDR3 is CASRAPGSNYGYTF. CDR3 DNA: TGTGCCAGCAGAGCCCCAGGGTCGAACTATGGCTACACCTTC.

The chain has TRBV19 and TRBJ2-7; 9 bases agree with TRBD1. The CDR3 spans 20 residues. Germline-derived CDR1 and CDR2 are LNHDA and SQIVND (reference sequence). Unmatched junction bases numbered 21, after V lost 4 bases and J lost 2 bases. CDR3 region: CASSTTPGQGGTGQTYEQYF. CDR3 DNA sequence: TGTGCCAGTAGTACCACGCCGGGACAGGGTGGCACTGGGCAGACCTACGAGCAGTACTTC.

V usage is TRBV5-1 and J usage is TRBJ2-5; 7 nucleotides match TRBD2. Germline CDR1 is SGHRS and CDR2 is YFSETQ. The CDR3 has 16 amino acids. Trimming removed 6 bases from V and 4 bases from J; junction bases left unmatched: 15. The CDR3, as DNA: TGCGCCAGCAACCCCGGGGGGAAAGCACGGGGAGAGACCCAGTACTTC. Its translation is CASNPGGKARGETQYF.

CDR3 coding DNA: TGTGCCAGCAGCCCAACGGTCGGGGTATACTCTGGAAACACCATATATTTT. This translates into CASSPTVGVYSGNTIYF. This chain connects TRBV11-2 to TRBJ1-3, with unresolved D. The ends were cut back, 5 bases at V and 0 bases at J, with 17 bases in the middle. Germline V CDR1 and CDR2: SGHAT, FQNNGV. The CDR3 spans 17 residues.

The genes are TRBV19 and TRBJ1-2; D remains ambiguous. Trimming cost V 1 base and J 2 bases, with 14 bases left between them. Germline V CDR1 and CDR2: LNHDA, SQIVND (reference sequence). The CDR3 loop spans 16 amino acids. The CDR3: CASSIGRGQKNYGYTF. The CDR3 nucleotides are TGTGCCAGTAGTATAGGGCGCGGGCAGAAAAACTATGGCTACACCTTC.

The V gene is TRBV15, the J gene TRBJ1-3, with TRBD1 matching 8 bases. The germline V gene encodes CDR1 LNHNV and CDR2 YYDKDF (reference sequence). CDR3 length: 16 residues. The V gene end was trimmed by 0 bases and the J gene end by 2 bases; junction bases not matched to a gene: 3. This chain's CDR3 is CATSRDMGQAGNTIYF. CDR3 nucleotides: TGTGCCACCAGCAGAGATATGGGACAGGCTGGAAACACCATATATTTT.

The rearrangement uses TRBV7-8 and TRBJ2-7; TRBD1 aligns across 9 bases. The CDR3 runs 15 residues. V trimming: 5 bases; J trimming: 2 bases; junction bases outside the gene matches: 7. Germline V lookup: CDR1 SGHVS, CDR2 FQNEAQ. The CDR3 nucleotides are TGTGCCAGCAGCGGACACGGGACAGGGCCCTACGAGCAGTACTTC. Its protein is CASSGHGTGPYEQYF. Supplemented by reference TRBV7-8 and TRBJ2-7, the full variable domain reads GAGVSQSPRYKVAKRGQDVALRCDPISGHVSLFWYQQALGQGPEFLTYFQNEAQLDKSGLPSDRFFAERPEGSVSTLKIQRTQQEDSAVYLCASSGHGTGPYEQYFGPGTRLTVT.

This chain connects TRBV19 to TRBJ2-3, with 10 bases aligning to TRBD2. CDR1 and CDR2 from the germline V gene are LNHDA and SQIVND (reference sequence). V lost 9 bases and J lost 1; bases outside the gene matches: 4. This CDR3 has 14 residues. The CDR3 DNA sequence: TGTGCCAGCAGACTAGCGGGCGGCACAGATACGCAGTATTTT. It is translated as CASRLAGGTDTQYF. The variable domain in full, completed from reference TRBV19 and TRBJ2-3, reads DGGITQSPKYLFRKEGQNVTLSCEQNLNHDAMYWYRQDPGQGLRLIYYSQIVNDFQKGDIAEGYSVSREKKESFPLTVTSAQKNPTAFYLCASRLAGGTDTQYFGPGTRLTVL.